This T cell receptor (beta chain) was retrieved from a study of cytomegalovirus exposure and HLA in healthy donors. PCR involved 60 Vbeta and 13 Jbeta primers. This table comes from immunoSEQ multiplex PCR, and its TCRdb copy is limited to in-frame clones, with some not included. The sample lists about 180,000 clones; about three quarters were seen once. V dropped 3 bases and J dropped 3; count of bases not matched to a gene: 1. The CDR3 is 12 residues long. The germline V gene has CDR1 SQVTM and CDR2 ANQGSEA. A note on this clone: The identical CDR3 is also encoded by other nucleotide sequences in the sample.

This clonotype originated in a young man in good health and CMV-seronegative. The source material was PBMCs. V gene TRBV29-1 combines with J gene TRBJ1-1, with 7 bases identical to TRBD1. For the CDR3, the DNA is TGCAGCGTTGACAGGGGGTACACTGAAGCTTTCTTT. Its protein product is CSVDRGYTEAFF.